What follows describes a single T cell receptor beta chain. Its antigen remains unknown. The data were produced by immunoSEQ multiplex PCR, yet TCRdb's version contains in-frame clones alone and is incomplete. The table shows roughly 380,000 clones, with around 96% occurring only once. Each donor was a Caucasian adult residing in Nashville, Tennessee. This record belongs to a study of shared clonotypes between healthy human individuals. Findings and limits, study-wide: Depth was large, yet rarefaction showed that sorted-subset sequencing was incomplete.

What was sequenced was memory CD8+ T cells sorted from blood. Subset reported: CD45RO+ cells pooled with CCR7-negative TemRA cells. The receptor's source is a man aged 30 to 39 in good health.

The CDR3 region has the DNA TGTGCCAGTAGCTGGCGGGTAGGGGACTTCAACAATGAGCAGTTCTTC. Protein product: CASSWRVGDFNNEQFF. The chain employs TRBV28 and TRBJ2-1, with D possibly TRBD2 on 6 matching bases. The V end was cut by 9 bases, the J end by 5 bases, with 23 bases between. Germline CDR1 MDHEN, CDR2 SYDVKM. This CDR3 contains 16 residues.